The clone carrying this T cell receptor beta chain has at least ten counts. This entry belongs to a study of T cells after yellow fever vaccination. TCRdb re-analysed the 5' RACE reads in MiXCR, keeping a single row per CDR3 protein. The sample includes a few hundred thousand distinct CDR3 sequences, around 4.3% of them seen just once. The clonotype comes from a man in his late teens or twenties who received the YFV17D yellow fever vaccine. The starting material was PBMCs, obtained 15 days after the yellow fever booster vaccination.

CDR3 in amino acids: CASSFLGLAASTDTQYF. CDR3 in DNA: TGCGCCAGCAGCTTTTTAGGACTAGCGGCCAGCACAGATACGCAGTATTTT. V usage is TRBV5-1 and J usage is TRBJ2-3; TRBD2 matches 10 bases. Trimming took 2 bases from V and 0 from J; bases not matched to a gene: 6. This CDR3 comprises 17 residues. Germline V gene lookup returns CDR1 SGHRS and CDR2 YFSETQ.